The 25 T cell receptor beta chains below all came from one sample that was sequenced in a study of T cells in Graves' hyperthyroidism and ophthalmopathy. Amplified regions were TCR beta CDR3 sequences from RNA transcripts. First-round RT-PCR with HTBI primers amplified the TCR CDR3 region. Using its own MiXCR run on the multiplex PCR reads, TCRdb lists one record per CDR3 protein. The table shows 450,000 to 700,000 distinct CDR3 sequences, with more than 45% occurring only once. The sample was peripheral blood or thyroid tissue (not recorded which). These receptors all come from an adult woman with Graves' disease, either hyperthyroidism or ophthalmopathy (not recorded which).

This clonotype was observed a few times. The chain has TRBV10-3 and TRBJ1-2, with D tentatively TRBD1 (5 bases). Trimming stripped 4 bases from V and 6 bases from J, with 15 bases between. Germline CDR1 ENHRY, CDR2 SYGVKD. CDR3 length: 14 amino acids. The CDR3 bases are TGTGCCATCAGTGTTTTCAGGGCTCAGGATGGCTACACCTTC. As protein: CAISVFRAQDGYTF.

This rearrangement joins TRBV29-1 to TRBJ2-5; 9 bases map to TRBD1. From germline, CDR1 is SQVTM and CDR2 ANQGSEA. The CDR3 has 11 amino acids. After removal of 6 bases from V and 14 bases from J, the junction contained 10 bases not matched to a gene. CDR3 coding DNA: TGCAGCGTACTCCACCGGGACAGGGCCTACTTC. Protein sequence: CSVLHRDRAYF.

This clonotype was seen ten or more times. The CDR3 sequence is CASGTPQHF. The CDR3 region has the DNA TGCGCCAGCGGGACTCCCCAGCATTTT. This chain links TRBV10-2 with TRBJ1-5; the D gene is possibly TRBD1 (5 bases). The CDR3 runs 9 residues. CDR1 WSHSY and CDR2 SAAADI come from the germline V gene. V shed 8 bases and J shed 10 bases, with 6 bases lying between them.

The chain recombines TRBV10-3 with TRBJ2-3; D gene ambiguous. The CDR3 spans 12 residues. The germline CDR1 and CDR2 sequences are ENHRY and SYGVKD. The germline V and J ends were trimmed by 3 bases and 11 bases, with 12 bases remaining between them. CDR3 protein: CAISDYYNEQYF. The CDR3 DNA reads as TGTGCCATCAGTGATTACTACAATGAGCAGTATTTT.

This clonotype appeared many times. The gene calls are TRBV25-1 and TRBJ1-3, with D unresolved. This CDR3 contains 13 residues. Deletions cut 4 bases from V and 5 bases from J, with 9 bases between. From germline, CDR1 is MGHDK and CDR2 SYGVNS. CDR3 coding DNA: TGTGCCAGCAGTGGCCACTCCCGAAACACCATATATTTT. Protein: CASSGHSRNTIYF.

This clonotype was detected many times. V gene TRBV2 combines with J gene TRBJ2-7, with 14 bases identical to TRBD2. V lost 7 bases to trimming and J lost 6 bases; unmatched junction nucleotides: 8. The CDR3 totals 15 residues. Germline V gene data show CDR1 as SNHLY and CDR2 as FYNNEI. CDR3 sequence reads: CASIRLAGGSGEQYF. In DNA, the CDR3 is TGTGCCAGCATTCGACTAGCGGGAGGGTCGGGCGAGCAGTACTTC.

This clonotype appeared once. The rearrangement links TRBV7-6 to TRBJ1-6; no clear D gene. With 0 bases removed from V and 11 bases from J, the gap between germline ends came to 11 bases. Germline V gives CDR1 SGHVS, CDR2 FNYEAQ. The CDR3 spans 14 residues. CDR3 sequence (DNA): TGTGCCAGCAGCTTAGCGCGTCGGGAGACACCCCTCCACTTT. Translated: CASSLARRETPLHF.

There are many counts of this clonotype. This chain connects TRBV5-1 to TRBJ2-5, with D unclear. Germline CDR1 is SGHRS and CDR2 is YFSETQ. Trimming stripped 0 bases from V and 3 bases from J, with 9 bases between. The CDR3 spans 14 residues. This CDR3 is CASSLASVEETQYF. The CDR3 DNA reads as TGCGCCAGCAGCTTGGCCTCGGTCGAAGAGACCCAGTACTTC.

The CDR3 DNA follows: TGTGCCAGCACCACTGGACAGGGTCATGGGGGCTACACCTTC. It specifies CASTTGQGHGGYTF. The genes are TRBV2 and TRBJ1-2, with 8 bases aligning to TRBD1. The germline gives CDR1 SNHLY, CDR2 FYNNEI. The CDR3 spans 14 residues. V shed 7 bases and J 8 bases; nucleotides not matched to a gene: 12.

This clonotype was observed many times. The rearrangement links TRBV7-2 to TRBJ2-5, with 7 bases aligning to TRBD1. From germline, CDR1 is SGHTA and CDR2 FQGNSA. Losses at the gene ends were 2 bases for V and 4 bases for J; bases not matched to a gene: 4. The CDR3 contains 14 residues. Here the CDR3 reads CASSLLGGGETQYF. The CDR3 DNA reads as TGTGCCAGCAGCTTACTAGGGGGCGGAGAGACCCAGTACTTC.

The rearrangement links TRBV9 to TRBJ2-3; no clear D. V was clipped by 2 bases and J by 4 bases, with 11 bases between them. The CDR3 loop spans 14 amino acids. Germline loops: CDR1 SGDLS, CDR2 YYNGEE. DNA of the CDR3: TGTGCCAGCAGCGTTGTCTCCTTAGCAGATACGCAGTATTTT. Protein: CASSVVSLADTQYF. The full variable domain, in which reference TRBV9 and TRBJ2-3 provide the parts outside the CDR3, is DSGVTQTPKHLITATGQRVTLRCSPRSGDLSVYWYQQSLDQGLQFLIQYYNGEERAKGNILERFSAQQFPDLHSELNLSSLELGDSALYFCASSVVSLADTQYFGPGTRLTVL.

This clonotype was recorded at least ten times. CDR3 amino acids: CASSFSTDTQYF. The CDR3 DNA reads TGTGCCAGCAGTTTTAGCACAGATACGCAGTATTTT. V gene TRBV12-3 or TRBV12-4 combines with J gene TRBJ2-3; the D is unclear. Trimming removed 3 bases at V and 0 bases at J, with 1 base between. The CDR3 runs 12 residues.

The rearrangement links TRBV5-4 to TRBJ1-3; 8 positions match TRBD1. The CDR3 consists of 15 residues. Per germline, CDR1 SGHNT and CDR2 YYREEE (reference sequence). V trimming: 0 bases; J trimming: 3 bases; junction bases outside the gene matches: 2. CDR3 residues: CASSLGQGNGNTIYF. In nucleotides, the CDR3 is TGTGCCAGCAGCTTGGGACAGGGGAATGGAAACACCATATATTTT.

This clonotype was counted at least ten times. The chain couples TRBV5-5 to TRBJ1-5; D is uncertain. The germline V and J ends were trimmed by 2 bases and 5 bases, with 11 bases remaining between them. Germline values: CDR1 SGHKS, CDR2 YYEKEE (reference sequence). The CDR3 has 14 amino acids. DNA of the CDR3: TGTGCCAGCAGCTTACTCGTTGGTGATCAGCCCCAGCATTTT. Amino acids: CASSLLVGDQPQHF. Supplemented by reference TRBV5-5 and TRBJ1-5, the full variable domain reads DAGVTQSPTHLIKTRGQQVTLRCSPISGHKSVSWYQQVLGQGPQFIFQYYEKEERGRGNFPDRFSARQFPNYSSELNVNALLLGDSALYLCASSLLVGDQPQHFGDGTRLSIL.

V usage is TRBV7-8 and J usage is TRBJ1-1; D gene ambiguous. CDR3 size: 13 residues. CDR1 is SGHVS, CDR2 FQNEAQ, per germline. V lost 4 bases and J lost 4, with 10 bases in between. The CDR3 here is CASSSGGSTEAFF. CDR3 DNA: TGTGCCAGCAGCTCGGGAGGTAGCACTGAAGCTTTCTTT.

This clonotype was seen repeatedly, ten times or more. This rearrangement joins TRBV7-3 to TRBJ1-6; D call uncertain. The CDR3 covers 14 residues. CDR1 and CDR2 (germline): SGHTA, FQGTGA. The V gene lost 1 base and the J gene lost 10 bases, with 11 bases spanning the gap. The CDR3 loop is CASSLSPRSSPLHF. The CDR3 coding sequence is TGTGCCAGCAGCTTAAGCCCCAGGAGCTCACCCCTCCACTTT.

This clonotype came up many times. This chain connects TRBV6-5 to TRBJ1-1; a weak D match, TRBD1 (5 bases). Trimming pared 2 bases from V and 4 bases from J, leaving 11 bases between. Germline assignment: CDR1 MNHEY and CDR2 SVGAGI. The CDR3 extends over 14 amino acids. The CDR3 is CASSYSGRGTEAFF. The CDR3 nucleotides are TGTGCCAGCAGTTACAGTGGGAGGGGCACTGAAGCTTTCTTT.

The chain couples TRBV5-4 to TRBJ2-5; D may correspond to TRBD1 or TRBD2 (5 bases each). The CDR3 is made up of 13 amino acids. CDR1 is SGHNT and CDR2 is YYREEE in the germline V gene (reference sequence). V was shortened by 6 bases and J by 5 bases, with 14 bases between the two germline ends. The CDR3 region is CASTQWGLETQYF. DNA of the CDR3: TGTGCCAGCACTCAGTGGGGGTTGGAGACCCAGTACTTC.

This clonotype was detected a few times. This sequence may be a read error, since a much larger clone differs from it by one base. The chain is built from TRBV29-1 and TRBJ1-1, with a weak D call TRBD1 (6 bases). Trimming removed 5 bases at V and 4 bases at J, with 11 bases between. This CDR3 comprises 12 residues. The germline V gene has CDR1 SQVTM and CDR2 ANQGSEA. The CDR3 spells CSVTTGRTEAFF. In DNA form, the CDR3 reads TGCAGCGTTACTACAGGGCGCACTGAAGCTTTCTTT.

V and J are TRBV20-1 and TRBJ1-1; no firm D call. This CDR3 region has 12 residues. V lost 5 bases, J lost 5 bases, and 12 bases lay in between. Germline CDR1 is DFQATT and CDR2 is SNEGSKA (reference sequence). The CDR3 DNA sequence: TGCAGTGCTCGGACGGTCGGGACTGAAGCTTTCTTT. The encoded protein is CSARTVGTEAFF.

This clonotype was detected many times. The chain couples TRBV4-2 to TRBJ1-2, with D tentatively TRBD1 (6 bases). The CDR3 has 15 residues. V lost 0 bases, J lost 8 bases, and 16 bases lay in between. Germline V lookup: CDR1 LGHNA, CDR2 YNFKEQ. The CDR3, as DNA: TGTGCCAGCAGCCAAGATCGGGCCAGGGGTTCCGGCTACACCTTC. It codes for CASSQDRARGSGYTF.

This clonotype showed up many times. The chain recombines TRBV7-9 with TRBJ2-5, with D possibly being TRBD1 (5 bases). This CDR3 is 15 amino acids long. Germline V gene lookup returns CDR1 SEHNR and CDR2 FQNEAQ (reference sequence). Trimming pared 5 bases from V and 5 bases from J, leaving 18 bases between. CDR3 region: CASSPISGGAETQYF. Written as DNA, the CDR3 is TGTGCCAGCAGCCCCATTTCTGGTGGGGCCGAGACCCAGTACTTC.

This clonotype has ten or more counts. CDR3 region: CASSPGDSPDGEQYF. CDR3 sequence (DNA): TGTGCCAGCAGTCCCGGGGACTCTCCCGATGGCGAGCAGTACTTC. The chain combines TRBV12-3 or TRBV12-4 with TRBJ2-7; D might be TRBD2 (6 bases). The V end was cut by 5 bases, the J end by 6 bases, with 20 bases between. CDR3 length equals 15 residues.

The V call is TRBV2, the J call TRBJ2-2, with 7 positions matching TRBD1. The CDR3 loop spans 15 amino acids. Unmatched junction bases numbered 2, after V lost 4 bases and J lost 0 bases. Germline loops: CDR1 SNHLY, CDR2 FYNNEI. DNA of the CDR3: TGTGCCAGCAGTGGAGGGGGCCCGAACACCGGGGAGCTGTTTTTT. Translating gives CASSGGGPNTGELFF.

This clonotype occurred many times. The J gene is TRBJ2-5, the V gene TRBV19; 10 nucleotides match TRBD1. The junction had 10 bases not matched to a gene; V was cut back by 4 bases and J by 5 bases. Germline values: CDR1 LNHDA, CDR2 SQIVND (reference sequence). The CDR3 totals 16 residues. CDR3: CASSTSDRGKEETQYF. CDR3 coding DNA: TGTGCCAGTAGTACTTCGGACAGGGGGAAGGAGGAGACCCAGTACTTC.